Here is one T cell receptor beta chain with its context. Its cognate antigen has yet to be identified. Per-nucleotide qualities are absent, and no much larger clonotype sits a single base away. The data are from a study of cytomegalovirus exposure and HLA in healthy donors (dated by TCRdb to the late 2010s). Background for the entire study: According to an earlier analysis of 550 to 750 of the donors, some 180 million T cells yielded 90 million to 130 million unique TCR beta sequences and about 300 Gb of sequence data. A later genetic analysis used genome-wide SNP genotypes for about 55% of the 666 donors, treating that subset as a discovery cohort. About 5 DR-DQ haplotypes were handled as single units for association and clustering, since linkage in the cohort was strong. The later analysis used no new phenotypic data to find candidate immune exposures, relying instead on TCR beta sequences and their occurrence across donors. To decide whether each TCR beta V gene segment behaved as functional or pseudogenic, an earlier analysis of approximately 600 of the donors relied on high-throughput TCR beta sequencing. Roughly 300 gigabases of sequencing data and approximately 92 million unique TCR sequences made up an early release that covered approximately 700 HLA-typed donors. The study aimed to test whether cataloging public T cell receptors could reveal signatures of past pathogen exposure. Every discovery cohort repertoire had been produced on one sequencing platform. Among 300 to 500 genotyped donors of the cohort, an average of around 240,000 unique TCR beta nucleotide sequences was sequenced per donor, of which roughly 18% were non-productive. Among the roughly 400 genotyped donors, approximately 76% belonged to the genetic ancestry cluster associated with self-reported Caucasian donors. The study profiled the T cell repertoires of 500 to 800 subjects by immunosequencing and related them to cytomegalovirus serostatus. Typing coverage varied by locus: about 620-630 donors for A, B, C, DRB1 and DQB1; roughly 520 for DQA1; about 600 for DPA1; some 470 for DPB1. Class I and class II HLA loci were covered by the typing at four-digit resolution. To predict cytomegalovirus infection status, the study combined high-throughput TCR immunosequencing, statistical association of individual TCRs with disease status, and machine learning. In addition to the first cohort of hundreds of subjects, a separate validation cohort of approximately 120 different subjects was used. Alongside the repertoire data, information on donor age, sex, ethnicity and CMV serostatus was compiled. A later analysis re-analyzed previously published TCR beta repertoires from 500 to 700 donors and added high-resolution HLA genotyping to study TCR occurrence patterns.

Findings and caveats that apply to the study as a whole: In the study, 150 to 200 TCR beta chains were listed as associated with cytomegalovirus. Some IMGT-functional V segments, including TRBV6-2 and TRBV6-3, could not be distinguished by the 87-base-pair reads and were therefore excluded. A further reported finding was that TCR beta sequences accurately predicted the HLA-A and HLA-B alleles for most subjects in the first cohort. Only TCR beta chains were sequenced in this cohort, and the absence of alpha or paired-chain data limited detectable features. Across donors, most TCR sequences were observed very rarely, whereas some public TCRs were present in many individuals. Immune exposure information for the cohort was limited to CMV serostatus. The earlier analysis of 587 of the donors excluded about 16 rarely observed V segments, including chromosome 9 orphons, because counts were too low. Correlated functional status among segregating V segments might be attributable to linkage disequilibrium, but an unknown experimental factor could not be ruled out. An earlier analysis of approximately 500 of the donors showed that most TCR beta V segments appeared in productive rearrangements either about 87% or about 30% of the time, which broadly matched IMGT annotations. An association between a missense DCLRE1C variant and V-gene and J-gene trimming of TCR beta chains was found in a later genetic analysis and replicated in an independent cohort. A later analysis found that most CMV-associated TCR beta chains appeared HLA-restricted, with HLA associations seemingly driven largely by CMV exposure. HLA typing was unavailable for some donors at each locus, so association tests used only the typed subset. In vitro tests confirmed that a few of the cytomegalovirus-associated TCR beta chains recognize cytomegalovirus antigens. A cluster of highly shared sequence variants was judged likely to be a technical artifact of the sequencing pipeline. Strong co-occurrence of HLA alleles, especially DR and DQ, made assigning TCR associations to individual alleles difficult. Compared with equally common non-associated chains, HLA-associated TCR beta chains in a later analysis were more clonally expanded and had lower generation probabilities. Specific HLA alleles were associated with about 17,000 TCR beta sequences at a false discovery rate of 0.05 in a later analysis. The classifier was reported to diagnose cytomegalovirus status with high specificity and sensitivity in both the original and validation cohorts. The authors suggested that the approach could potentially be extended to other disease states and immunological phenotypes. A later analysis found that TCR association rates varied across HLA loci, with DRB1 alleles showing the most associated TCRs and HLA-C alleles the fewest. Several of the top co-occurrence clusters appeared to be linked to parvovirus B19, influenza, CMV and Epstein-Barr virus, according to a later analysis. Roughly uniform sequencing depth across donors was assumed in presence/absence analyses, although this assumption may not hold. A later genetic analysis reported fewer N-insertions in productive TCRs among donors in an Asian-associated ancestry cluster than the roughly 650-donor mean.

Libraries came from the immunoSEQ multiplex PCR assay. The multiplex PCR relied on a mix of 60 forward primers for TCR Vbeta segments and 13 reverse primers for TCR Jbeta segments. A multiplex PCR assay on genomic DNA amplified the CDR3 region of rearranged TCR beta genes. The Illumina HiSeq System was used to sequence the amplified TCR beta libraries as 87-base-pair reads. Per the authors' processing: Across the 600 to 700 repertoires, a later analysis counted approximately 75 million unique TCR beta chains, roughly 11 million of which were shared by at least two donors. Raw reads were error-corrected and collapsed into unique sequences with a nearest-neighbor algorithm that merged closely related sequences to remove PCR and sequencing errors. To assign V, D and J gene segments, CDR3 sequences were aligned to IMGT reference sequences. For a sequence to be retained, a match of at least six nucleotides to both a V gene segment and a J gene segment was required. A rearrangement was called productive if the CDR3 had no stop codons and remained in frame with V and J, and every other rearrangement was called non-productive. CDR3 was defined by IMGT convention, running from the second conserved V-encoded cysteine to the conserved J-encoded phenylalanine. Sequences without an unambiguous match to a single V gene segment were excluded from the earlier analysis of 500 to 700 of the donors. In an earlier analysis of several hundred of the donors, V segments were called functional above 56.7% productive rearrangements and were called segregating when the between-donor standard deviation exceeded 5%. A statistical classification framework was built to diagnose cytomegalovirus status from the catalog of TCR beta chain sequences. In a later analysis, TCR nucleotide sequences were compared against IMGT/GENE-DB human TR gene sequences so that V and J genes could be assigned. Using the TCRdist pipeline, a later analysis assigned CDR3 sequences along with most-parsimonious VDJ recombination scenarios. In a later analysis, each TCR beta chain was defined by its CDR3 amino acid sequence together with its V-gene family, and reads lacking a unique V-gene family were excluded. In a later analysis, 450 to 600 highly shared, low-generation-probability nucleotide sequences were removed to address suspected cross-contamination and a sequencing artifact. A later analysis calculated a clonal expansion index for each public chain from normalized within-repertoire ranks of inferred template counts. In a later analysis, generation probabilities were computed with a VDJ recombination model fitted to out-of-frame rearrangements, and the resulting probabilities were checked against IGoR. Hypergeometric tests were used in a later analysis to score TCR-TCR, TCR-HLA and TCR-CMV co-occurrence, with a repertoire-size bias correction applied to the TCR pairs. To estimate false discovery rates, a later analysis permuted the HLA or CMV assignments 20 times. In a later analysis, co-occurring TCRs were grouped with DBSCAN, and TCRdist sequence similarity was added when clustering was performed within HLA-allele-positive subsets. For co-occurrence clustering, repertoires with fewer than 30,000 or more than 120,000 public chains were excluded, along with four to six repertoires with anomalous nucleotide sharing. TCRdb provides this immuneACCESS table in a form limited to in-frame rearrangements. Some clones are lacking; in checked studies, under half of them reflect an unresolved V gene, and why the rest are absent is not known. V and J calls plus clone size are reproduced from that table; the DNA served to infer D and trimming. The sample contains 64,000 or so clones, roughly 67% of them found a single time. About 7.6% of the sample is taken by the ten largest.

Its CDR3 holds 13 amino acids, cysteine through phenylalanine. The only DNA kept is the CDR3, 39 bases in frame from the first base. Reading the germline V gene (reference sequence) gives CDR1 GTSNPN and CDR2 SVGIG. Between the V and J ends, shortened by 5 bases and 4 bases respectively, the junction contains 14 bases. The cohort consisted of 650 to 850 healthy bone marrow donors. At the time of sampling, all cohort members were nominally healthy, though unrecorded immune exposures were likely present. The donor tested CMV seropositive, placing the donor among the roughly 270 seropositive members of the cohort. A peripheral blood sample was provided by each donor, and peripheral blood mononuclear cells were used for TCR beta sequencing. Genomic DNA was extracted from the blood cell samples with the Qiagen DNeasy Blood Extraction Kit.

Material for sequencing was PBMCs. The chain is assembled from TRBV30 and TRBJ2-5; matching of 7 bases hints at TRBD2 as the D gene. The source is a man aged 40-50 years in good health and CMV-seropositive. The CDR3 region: CAWGEGGPETQYF. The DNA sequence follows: TGTGCCTGGGGGGAGGGGGGCCCAGAGACCCAGTACTTC. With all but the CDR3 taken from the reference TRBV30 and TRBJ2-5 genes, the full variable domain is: SQTIHQWPATLVQPVGSPLSLECTVEGTSNPNLYWYRQAAGRGLQLLFYSVGIGQISSEVPQNLSASRPQDRQFILSSKKLLLSDSGFYLCAWGEGGPETQYFGPGTRLLVL.